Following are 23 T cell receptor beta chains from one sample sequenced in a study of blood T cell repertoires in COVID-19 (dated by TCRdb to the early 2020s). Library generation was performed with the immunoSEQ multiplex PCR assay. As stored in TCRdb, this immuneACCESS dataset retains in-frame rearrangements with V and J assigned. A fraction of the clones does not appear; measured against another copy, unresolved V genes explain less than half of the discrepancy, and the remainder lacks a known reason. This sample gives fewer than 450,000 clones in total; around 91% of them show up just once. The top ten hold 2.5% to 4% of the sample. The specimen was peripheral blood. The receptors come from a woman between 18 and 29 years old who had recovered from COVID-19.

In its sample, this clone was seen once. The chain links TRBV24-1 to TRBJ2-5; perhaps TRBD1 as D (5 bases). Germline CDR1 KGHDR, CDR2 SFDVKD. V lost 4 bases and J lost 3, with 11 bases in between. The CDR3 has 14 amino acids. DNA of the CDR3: TGTGCCACCAGTGACCGAGGCAGGGAAGAGACCCAGTACTTC. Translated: CATSDRGREETQYF.

This CDR3 is CASSLTVGQGNGKLFF. The CDR3 bases are TGTGCCAGCAGCTTAACCGTTGGGCAGGGGAACGGAAAACTGTTTTTT. The genes are TRBV11-2 and TRBJ1-4; a possible D gene is TRBD1 (6 bases). The CDR3 loop spans 16 amino acids. Trimming cost V 2 bases and J 10 bases, with 20 bases left between them. CDR1 is SGHAT and CDR2 is FQNNGV in the germline V gene.

CDR3: CASSLDRRTGELFF. The DNA for the CDR3 is TGTGCCAGCAGCTTAGATAGGAGGACCGGGGAGCTGTTTTTT. V usage is TRBV11-3 and J usage is TRBJ2-2; a possible D gene is TRBD2 (5 bases). This CDR3 has 14 amino acids. Germline V gene sequence: CDR1 SGHNT, CDR2 YENEEA. V shed 0 bases and J shed 5 bases, with 7 bases lying between them.

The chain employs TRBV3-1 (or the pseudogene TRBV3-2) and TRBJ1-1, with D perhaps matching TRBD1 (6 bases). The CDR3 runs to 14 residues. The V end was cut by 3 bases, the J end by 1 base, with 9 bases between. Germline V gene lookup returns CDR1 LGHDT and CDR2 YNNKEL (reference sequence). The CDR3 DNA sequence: TGTGCCAGCAGCCAGTTGGGACAGAACACTGAAGCTTTCTTT. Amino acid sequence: CASSQLGQNTEAFF.

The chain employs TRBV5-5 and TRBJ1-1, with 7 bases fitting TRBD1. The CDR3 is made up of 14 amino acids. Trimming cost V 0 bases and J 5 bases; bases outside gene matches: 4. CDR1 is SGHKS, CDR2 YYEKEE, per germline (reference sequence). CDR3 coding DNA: TGTGCCAGCAGCTTGGGACAGGGAGGAACTGAAGCTTTCTTT. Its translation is CASSLGQGGTEAFF.

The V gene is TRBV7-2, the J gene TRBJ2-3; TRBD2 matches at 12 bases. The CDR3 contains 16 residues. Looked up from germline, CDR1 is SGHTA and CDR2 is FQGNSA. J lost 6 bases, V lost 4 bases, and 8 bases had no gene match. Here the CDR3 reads CASSSRLAGALDTQYF. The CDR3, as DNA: TGTGCCAGCAGCTCCCGACTAGCGGGAGCATTGGATACGCAGTATTTT.

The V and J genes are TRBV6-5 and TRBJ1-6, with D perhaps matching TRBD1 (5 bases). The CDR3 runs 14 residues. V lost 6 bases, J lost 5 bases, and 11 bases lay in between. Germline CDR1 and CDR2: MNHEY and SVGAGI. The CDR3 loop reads CASRDRGDNSPLHF. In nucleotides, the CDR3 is TGTGCCAGCAGAGACCGGGGGGATAATTCACCCCTCCACTTT.

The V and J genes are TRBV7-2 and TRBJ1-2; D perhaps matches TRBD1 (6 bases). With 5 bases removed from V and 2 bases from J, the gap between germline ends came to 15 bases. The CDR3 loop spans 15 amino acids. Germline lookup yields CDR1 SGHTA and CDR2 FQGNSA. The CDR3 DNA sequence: TGTGCCAGCAGCCCAAAGTGGGGGCACAACTATGGCTACACCTTC. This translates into CASSPKWGHNYGYTF. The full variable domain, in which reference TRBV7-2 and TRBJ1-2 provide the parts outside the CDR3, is GAGVSQSPSNKVTEKGKDVELRCDPISGHTALYWYRQSLGQGLEFLIYFQGNSAPDKSGLPSDRFSAERTGGSVSTLTIQRTQQEDSAVYLCASSPKWGHNYGYTFGSGTRLTVV.

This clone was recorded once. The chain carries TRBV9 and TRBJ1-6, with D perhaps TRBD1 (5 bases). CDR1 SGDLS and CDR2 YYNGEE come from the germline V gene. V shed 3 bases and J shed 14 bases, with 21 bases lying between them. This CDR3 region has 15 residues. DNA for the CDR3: TGTGCCAGCAGCGCCCAGGGAGGCAGGCTCAGGACCCTCCACTTT. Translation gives CASSAQGGRLRTLHF. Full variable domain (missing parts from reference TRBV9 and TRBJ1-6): DSGVTQTPKHLITATGQRVTLRCSPRSGDLSVYWYQQSLDQGLQFLIQYYNGEERAKGNILERFSAQQFPDLHSELNLSSLELGDSALYFCASSAQGGRLRTLHFGNGTRLTVT.

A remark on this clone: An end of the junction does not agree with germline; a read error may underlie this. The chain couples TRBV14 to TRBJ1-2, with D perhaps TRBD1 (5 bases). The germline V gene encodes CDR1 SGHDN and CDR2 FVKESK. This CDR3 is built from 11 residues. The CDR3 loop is CASSQSRQPIF. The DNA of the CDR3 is TGTGCCAGCAGCCAAAGTAGACAGCCGATCTTC. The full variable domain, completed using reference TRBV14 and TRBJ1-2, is EAGVTQFPSHSVIEKGQTVTLRCDPISGHDNLYWYRRVMGKEIKFLLHFVKESKQDESGMPNNRFLAERTGGTYSTLKVQPAELEDSGVYFCASSQSRQPIFGSGTRLTVV.

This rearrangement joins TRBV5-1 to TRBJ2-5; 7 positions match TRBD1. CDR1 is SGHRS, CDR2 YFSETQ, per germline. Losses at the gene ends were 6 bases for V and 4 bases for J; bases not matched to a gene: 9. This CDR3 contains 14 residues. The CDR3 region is CASKRGQERETQYF. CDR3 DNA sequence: TGCGCCAGCAAACGTGGACAGGAGAGAGAGACCCAGTACTTC.

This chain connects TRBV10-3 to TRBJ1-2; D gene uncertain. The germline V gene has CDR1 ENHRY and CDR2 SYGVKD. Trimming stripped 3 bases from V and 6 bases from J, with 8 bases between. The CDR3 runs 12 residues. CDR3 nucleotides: TGTGCCATCAGTGAAGTGAGAAATGGCTACACCTTC. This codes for CAISEVRNGYTF.

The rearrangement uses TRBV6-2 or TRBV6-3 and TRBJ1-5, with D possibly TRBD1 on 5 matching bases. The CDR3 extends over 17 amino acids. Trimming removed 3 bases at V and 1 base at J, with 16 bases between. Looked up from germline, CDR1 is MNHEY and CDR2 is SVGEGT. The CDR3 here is CASSYSLWRDSNQPQHF. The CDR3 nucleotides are TGTGCCAGCAGTTATTCCCTCTGGAGGGACAGCAATCAGCCCCAGCATTTT.

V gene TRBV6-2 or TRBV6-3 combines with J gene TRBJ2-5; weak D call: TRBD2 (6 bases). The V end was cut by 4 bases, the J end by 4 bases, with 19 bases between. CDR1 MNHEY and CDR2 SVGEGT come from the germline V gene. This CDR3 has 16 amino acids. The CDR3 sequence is CASSSGKQLGGETQYF. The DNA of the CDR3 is TGTGCCAGCAGTTCGGGAAAACAGTTGGGGGGAGAGACCCAGTACTTC.

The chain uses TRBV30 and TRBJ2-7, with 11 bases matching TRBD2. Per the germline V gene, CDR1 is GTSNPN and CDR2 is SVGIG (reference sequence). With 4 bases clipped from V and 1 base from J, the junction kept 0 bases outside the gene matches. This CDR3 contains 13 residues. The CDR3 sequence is CAWTSGGSYEQYV. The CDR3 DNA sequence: TGTGCCTGGACTAGCGGGGGGTCCTACGAGCAGTACGTC.

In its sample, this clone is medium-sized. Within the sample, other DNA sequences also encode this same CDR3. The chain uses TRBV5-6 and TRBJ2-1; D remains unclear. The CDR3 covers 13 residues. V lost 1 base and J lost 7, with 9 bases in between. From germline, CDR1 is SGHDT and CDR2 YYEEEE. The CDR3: CASSLWSRNEQFF. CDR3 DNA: TGTGCCAGCAGCTTGTGGTCGAGAAATGAGCAGTTCTTC.

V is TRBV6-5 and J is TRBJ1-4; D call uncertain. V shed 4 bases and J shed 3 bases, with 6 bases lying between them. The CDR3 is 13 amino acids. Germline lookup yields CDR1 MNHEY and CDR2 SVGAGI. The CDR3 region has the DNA TGTGCCAGCAGTTGGGGAGCTAATGAAAAACTGTTTTTT. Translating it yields CASSWGANEKLFF.

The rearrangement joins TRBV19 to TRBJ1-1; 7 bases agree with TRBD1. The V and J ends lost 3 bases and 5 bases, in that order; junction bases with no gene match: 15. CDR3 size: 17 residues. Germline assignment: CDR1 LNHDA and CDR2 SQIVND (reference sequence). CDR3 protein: CASSMGQTEGWMTEAFF. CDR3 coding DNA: TGTGCCAGTAGTATGGGACAGACTGAGGGTTGGATGACTGAAGCTTTCTTT.

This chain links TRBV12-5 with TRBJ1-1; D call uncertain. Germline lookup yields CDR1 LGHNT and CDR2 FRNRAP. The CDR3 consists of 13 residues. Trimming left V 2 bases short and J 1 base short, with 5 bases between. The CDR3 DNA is TGTGCTAGTGGTTTGTCTCCGAACACTGAAGCTTTCTTT. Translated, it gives CASGLSPNTEAFF. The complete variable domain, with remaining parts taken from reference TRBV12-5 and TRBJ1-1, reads DARVTQTPRHKVTEMGQEVTMRCQPILGHNTVFWYRQTMMQGLELLAYFRNRAPLDDSGMPKDRFSAEMPDATLATLKIQPSEPRDSAVYFCASGLSPNTEAFFGQGTRLTVV.

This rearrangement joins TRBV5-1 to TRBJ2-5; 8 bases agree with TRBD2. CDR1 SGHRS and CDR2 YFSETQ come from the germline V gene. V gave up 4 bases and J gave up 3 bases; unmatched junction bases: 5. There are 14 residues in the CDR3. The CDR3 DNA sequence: TGCGCCAGCAGCCCTTTTAGCGGGGAAGAGACCCAGTACTTC. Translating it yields CASSPFSGEETQYF.

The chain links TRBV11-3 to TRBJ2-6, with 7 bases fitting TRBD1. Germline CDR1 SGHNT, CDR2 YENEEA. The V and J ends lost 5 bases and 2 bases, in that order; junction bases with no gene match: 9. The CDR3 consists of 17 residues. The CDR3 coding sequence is TGTGCCAGCAGCAGAACAGGGGCGCTCACTGGGGCCAACGTCCTGACTTTC. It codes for CASSRTGALTGANVLTF.

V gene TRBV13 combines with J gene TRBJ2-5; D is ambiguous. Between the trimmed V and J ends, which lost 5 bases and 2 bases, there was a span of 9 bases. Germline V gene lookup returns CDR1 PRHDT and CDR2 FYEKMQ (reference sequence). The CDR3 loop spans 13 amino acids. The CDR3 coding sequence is TGTGCCAGCAGCCGCGGCCCTCAAGAGACCCAGTACTTC. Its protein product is CASSRGPQETQYF.

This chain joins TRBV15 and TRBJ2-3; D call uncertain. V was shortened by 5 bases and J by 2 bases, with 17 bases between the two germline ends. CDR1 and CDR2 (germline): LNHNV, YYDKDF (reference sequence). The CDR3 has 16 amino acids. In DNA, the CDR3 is TGTGCCACCAGCTACCAGACTCGATCCGCCACAGATACGCAGTATTTT. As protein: CATSYQTRSATDTQYF. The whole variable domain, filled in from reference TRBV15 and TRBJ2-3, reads DAMVIQNPRYQVTQFGKPVTLSCSQTLNHNVMYWYQQKSSQAPKLLFHYYDKDFNNEADTPDNFQSRRPNTSFCFLDIRSPGLGDTAMYLCATSYQTRSATDTQYFGPGTRLTVL.